This T cell receptor beta chain was identified in a study of blood T cell repertoires in COVID-19. In the study overall: From the United States, Italy and Spain came samples of acute and convalescent COVID-19.

The method was immunoSEQ multiplex PCR; TCRdb's version includes in-frame clones alone and lacks a portion of them. This sample carries about 85,000 clones, roughly 87% of them seen once, and the ten largest clones take roughly 2%. CDR1 and CDR2 from the germline V gene are MGHRA and YSYEKL. V lost 1 base to trimming and J lost 4 bases; unmatched junction nucleotides: 7. This CDR3 comprises 16 residues. This TCR came from a man in his fifties with acute or convalescent COVID-19. The rearrangement links TRBV4-1 to TRBJ2-1; 7 bases map to TRBD2. Sequencing was performed on peripheral blood. CDR3: CASSQGSGTLYNEQFF. CDR3 nucleotide sequence: TGCGCCAGCAGCCAAGGAAGCGGGACCCTTTACAATGAGCAGTTCTTC.